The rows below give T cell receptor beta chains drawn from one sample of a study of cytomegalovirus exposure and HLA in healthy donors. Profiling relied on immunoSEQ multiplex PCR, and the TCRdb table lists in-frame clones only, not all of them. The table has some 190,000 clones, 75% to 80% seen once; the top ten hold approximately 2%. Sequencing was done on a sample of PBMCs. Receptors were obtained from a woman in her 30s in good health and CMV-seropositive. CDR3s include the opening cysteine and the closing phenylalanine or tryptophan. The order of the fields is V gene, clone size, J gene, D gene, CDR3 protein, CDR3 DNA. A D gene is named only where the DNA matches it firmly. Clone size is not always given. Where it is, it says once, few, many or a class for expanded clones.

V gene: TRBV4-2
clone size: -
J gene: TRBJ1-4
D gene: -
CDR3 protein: CASSQGRGAGDNEKLFF
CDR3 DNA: TGTGCCAGCAGCCAAGGCCGGGGGGCGGGGGATAATGAAAAACTGTTTTTT

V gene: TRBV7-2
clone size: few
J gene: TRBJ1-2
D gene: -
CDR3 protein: CASSFVAGEYGYTF
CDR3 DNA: TGTGCCAGCAGCTTTGTTGCAGGGGAGTATGGCTACACCTTC

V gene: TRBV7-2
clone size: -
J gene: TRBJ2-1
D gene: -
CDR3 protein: CASSLVREYNEQFF
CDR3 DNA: TGTGCCAGCAGCTTGGTTCGGGAATACAATGAGCAGTTCTTC

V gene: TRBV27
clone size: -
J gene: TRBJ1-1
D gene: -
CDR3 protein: CASSLNWGAGTEAFF
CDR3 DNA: TGTGCCAGCAGTCTAAACTGGGGAGCGGGCACTGAAGCTTTCTTT

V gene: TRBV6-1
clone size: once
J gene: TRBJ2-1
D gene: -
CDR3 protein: CASSPLMAGLNEQFF
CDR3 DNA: TGTGCCAGCAGTCCCTTAATGGCGGGACTCAATGAGCAGTTCTTC

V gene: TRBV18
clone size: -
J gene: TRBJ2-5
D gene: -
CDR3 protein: CASSPPTGYQETQYF
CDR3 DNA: TGTGCCAGCTCACCACCGACAGGATACCAAGAGACCCAGTACTTC

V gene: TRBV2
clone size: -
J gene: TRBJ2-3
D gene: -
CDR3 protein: CASSTRTTMRADTQYF
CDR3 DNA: TGTGCCAGCAGTACGCGGACTACGATGAGAGCAGATACGCAGTATTTT

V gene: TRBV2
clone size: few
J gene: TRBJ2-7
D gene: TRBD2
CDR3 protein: CASRRSAGNSYEQYF
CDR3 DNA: TGTGCCTCCAGGAGATCAGCGGGGAACTCCTACGAGCAGTACTTC

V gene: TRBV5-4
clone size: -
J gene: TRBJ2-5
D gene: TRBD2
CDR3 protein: CASSEMSSGRKETQYF
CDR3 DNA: TGTGCCAGCAGCGAAATGTCTAGCGGGAGGAAAGAGACCCAGTACTTC

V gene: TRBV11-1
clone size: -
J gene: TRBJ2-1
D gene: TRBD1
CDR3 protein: CASSPGTEPYNEQFF
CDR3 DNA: TGTGCCAGCAGCCCCGGGACAGAACCCTACAATGAGCAGTTCTTC

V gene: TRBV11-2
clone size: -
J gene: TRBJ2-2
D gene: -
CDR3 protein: CASSLQAGANTGELFF
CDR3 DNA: TGTGCCAGCAGCTTACAAGCAGGGGCGAACACCGGGGAGCTGTTTTTT

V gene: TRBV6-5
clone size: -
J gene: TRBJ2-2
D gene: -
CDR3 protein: CASSYFMNTGELFF
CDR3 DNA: TGTGCCAGCAGTTACTTCATGAACACCGGGGAGCTGTTTTTT

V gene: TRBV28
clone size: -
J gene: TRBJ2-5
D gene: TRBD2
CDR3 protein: CASSPPAGGWETQYF
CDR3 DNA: TGTGCCAGCAGTCCCCCAGCGGGGGGGTGGGAGACCCAGTACTTC

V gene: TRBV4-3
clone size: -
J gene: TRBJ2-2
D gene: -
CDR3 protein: CASSRVPAGELFF
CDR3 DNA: TGCGCCAGCAGCCGAGTACCCGCCGGGGAGCTGTTTTTT

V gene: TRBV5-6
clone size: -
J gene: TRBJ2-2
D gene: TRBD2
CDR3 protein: CASSLGLAGGYTGELFF
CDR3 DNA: TGTGCCAGCAGCTTAGGACTAGCGGGAGGATACACCGGGGAGCTGTTTTTT

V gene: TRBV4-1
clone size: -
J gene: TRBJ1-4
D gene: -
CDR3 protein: CASSQGPGSTNEKLFF
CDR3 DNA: TGCGCCAGCAGCCAGGGTCCGGGATCAACTAATGAAAAACTGTTTTTT

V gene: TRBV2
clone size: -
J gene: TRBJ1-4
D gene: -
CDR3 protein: CATSSGSSVLF
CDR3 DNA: TGTGCCACAAGTTCGGGGAGCTCCGTCCTTTTT

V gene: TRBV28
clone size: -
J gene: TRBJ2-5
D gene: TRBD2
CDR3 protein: CASSSRGGLETQYF
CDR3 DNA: TGTGCCAGCAGTTCCCGGGGGGGGTTGGAGACCCAGTACTTC

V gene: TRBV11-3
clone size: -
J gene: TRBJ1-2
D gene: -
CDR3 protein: CASSWTSGYGYTF
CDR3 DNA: TGTGCCAGCAGCTGGACATCTGGTTATGGCTACACCTTC

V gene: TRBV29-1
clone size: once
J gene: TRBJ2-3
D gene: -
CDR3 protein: CSAGSGVSTDTQYF
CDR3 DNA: TGCAGCGCCGGAAGCGGAGTTAGCACAGATACGCAGTATTTT

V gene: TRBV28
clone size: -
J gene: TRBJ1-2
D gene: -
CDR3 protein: CASSPGGGGYGYTF
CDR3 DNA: TGTGCCAGCTCGCCGGGGGGTGGCGGCTATGGCTACACCTTC

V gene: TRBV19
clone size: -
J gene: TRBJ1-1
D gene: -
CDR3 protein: CASSTKGGGTEAFF
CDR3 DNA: TGTGCCAGTAGTACCAAGGGGGGGGGCACTGAAGCTTTCTTT

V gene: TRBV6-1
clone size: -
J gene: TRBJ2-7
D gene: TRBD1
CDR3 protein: CASSGTRDSSYEQYF
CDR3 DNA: TGTGCCAGCAGTGGAACCCGGGACAGCTCCTACGAGCAGTACTTC

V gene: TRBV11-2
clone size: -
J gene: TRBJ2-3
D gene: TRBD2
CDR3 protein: CASSLDLAGVADTQYF
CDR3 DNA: TGTGCCAGCAGCTTAGATCTAGCGGGGGTGGCAGATACGCAGTATTTT

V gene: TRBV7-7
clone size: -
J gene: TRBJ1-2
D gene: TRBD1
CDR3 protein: CASSPPDRESLNYGYTF
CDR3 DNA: TGTGCCAGCAGCCCACCGGACAGGGAATCCCTTAACTATGGCTACACCTTC

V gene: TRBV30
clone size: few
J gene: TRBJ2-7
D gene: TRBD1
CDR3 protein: CAWNRDRDYEQYF
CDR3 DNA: TGTGCCTGGAACCGGGACAGAGACTACGAGCAGTACTTC

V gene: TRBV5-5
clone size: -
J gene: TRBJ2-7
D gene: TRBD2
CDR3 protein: CASSLTASGELYEQYF
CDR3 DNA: TGTGCCAGCAGCTTAACCGCTAGCGGGGAGCTGTACGAGCAGTACTTC

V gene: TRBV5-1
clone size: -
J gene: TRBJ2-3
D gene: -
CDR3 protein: CASSLDQGTDTQYF
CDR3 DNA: TGCGCCAGCAGCTTGGATCAGGGGACAGATACGCAGTATTTT

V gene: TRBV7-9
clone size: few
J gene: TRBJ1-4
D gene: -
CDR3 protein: CASSGTGPNEKLFF
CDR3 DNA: TGTGCCAGCAGTGGCACAGGCCCTAATGAAAAACTGTTTTTT

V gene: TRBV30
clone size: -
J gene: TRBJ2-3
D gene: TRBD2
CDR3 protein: CAWSVTSGRSDTQYF
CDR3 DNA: TGTGCCTGGAGTGTAACCAGCGGGAGGTCAGATACGCAGTATTTT

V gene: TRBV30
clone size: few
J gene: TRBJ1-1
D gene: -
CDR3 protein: CAWSVSPDTEAFF
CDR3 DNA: TGTGCCTGGAGTGTAAGTCCGGACACTGAAGCTTTCTTT

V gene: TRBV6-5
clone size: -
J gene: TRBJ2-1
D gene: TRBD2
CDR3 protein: CASTRAGGTYNEQFF
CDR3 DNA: TGTGCCAGCACCAGAGCGGGAGGCACCTACAATGAGCAGTTCTTC

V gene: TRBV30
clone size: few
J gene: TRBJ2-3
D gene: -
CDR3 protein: CAWSVNRVLSTSTDTQYF
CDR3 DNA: TGTGCCTGGAGTGTAAACAGGGTATTATCAACTAGCACAGATACGCAGTATTTT

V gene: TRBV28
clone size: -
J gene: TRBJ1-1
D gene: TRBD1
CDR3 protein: CASSLGQGDTEAFF
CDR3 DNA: TGTGCCAGCAGTTTAGGACAGGGGGACACTGAAGCTTTCTTT

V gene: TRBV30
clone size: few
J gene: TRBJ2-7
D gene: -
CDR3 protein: CAWSSGRVRNEQYF
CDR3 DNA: TGTGCCTGGAGTTCGGGCAGGGTCAGGAACGAGCAGTACTTC

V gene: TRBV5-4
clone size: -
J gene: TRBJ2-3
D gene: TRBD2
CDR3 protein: CASSLEVAGYTDTQYF
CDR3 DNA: TGTGCCAGCAGCTTGGAAGTAGCGGGCTACACAGATACGCAGTATTTT

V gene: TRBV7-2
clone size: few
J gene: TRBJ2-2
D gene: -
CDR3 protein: CASRSGVKGTGELFF
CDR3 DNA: TGTGCCAGCAGATCGGGAGTAAAGGGGACCGGGGAGCTGTTTTTT

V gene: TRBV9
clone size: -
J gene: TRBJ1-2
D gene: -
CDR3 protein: CASSVGTVSGYTF
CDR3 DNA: TGTGCCAGCAGCGTAGGGACAGTCAGTGGCTACACCTTC

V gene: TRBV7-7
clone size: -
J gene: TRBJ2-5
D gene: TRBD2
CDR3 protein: CASSMTSGGPQETQYF
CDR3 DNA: TGTGCTAGCAGCATGACTAGCGGGGGGCCACAAGAGACCCAGTACTTC

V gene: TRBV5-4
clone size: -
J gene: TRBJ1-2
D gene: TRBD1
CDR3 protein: CASSVGQGRDTF
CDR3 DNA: TGTGCCAGCAGCGTCGGACAGGGCCGGGACACCTTC

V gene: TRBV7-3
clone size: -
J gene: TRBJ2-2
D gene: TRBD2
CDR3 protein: CASSLKGLVSPGELFF
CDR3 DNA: TGTGCCAGCAGCTTGAAAGGACTAGTTAGTCCCGGGGAGCTGTTTTTT

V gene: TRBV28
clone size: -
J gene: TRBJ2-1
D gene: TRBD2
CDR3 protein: CASSTLAGAVEQFF
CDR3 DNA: TGTGCCAGCAGTACCCTGGCGGGAGCGGTTGAGCAGTTCTTC

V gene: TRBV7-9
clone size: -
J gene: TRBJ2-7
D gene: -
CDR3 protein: CASSFWFAAEQPYEQYF
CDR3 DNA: TGTGCCAGCAGCTTCTGGTTCGCGGCTGAGCAACCCTACGAGCAGTACTTC

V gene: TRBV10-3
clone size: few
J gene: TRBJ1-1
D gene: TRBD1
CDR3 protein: CATRGQQNTEAFF
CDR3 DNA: TGTGCCACCCGGGGACAGCAGAACACTGAAGCTTTCTTT

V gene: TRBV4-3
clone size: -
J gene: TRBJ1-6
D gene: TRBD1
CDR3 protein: CASSQNPGQGDSPLHF
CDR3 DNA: TGCGCCAGCAGCCAAAACCCGGGACAGGGGGATTCACCCCTCCACTTT

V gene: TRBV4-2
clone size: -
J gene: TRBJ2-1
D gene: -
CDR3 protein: CASSQDELVSSYNEQFF
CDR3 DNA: TGTGCCAGCAGCCAAGATGAGCTAGTCAGCTCCTACAATGAGCAGTTCTTC

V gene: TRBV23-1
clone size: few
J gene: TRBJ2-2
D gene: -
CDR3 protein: CASSPYRTAWELFF
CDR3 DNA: TGCGCCAGCAGTCCTTACCGGACAGCCTGGGAGCTGTTTTTT

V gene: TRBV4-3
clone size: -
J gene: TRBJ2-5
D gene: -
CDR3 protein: CASSREYRASAETQYF
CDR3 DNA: TGCGCCAGCAGCCGAGAATACAGGGCATCCGCGGAGACCCAGTACTTC

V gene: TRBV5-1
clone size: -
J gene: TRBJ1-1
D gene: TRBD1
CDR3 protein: CASSLDGTAMNTEAFF
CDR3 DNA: TGCGCCAGCAGCTTGGACGGGACAGCTATGAACACTGAAGCTTTCTTT

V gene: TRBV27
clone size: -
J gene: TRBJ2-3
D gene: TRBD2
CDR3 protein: CASRRPGLGYTDTQYF
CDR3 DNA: TGTGCCAGCAGACGTCCGGGACTAGGATATACAGATACGCAGTATTTT

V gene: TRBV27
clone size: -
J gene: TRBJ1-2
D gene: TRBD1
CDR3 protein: CASSSGGAVYGYTF
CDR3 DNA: TGTGCCAGCAGCTCAGGGGGCGCAGTCTATGGCTACACCTTC

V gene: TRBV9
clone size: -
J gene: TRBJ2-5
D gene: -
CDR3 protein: CASSRDALQETQYF
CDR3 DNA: TGTGCCAGCAGCCGTGATGCGTTACAAGAGACCCAGTACTTC

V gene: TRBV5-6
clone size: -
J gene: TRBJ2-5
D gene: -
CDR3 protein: CASSLGQPEETQYF
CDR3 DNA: TGTGCCAGCAGCTTGGGACAGCCGGAAGAGACCCAGTACTTC

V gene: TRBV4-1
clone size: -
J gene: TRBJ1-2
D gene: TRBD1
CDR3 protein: CASSQPDRDSYGYTF
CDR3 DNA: TGCGCCAGCAGCCAGCCGGACAGGGATTCATATGGCTACACCTTC

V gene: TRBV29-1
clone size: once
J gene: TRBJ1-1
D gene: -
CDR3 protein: CSVPVPGSWTEAFF
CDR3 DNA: TGCAGCGTCCCCGTCCCAGGGTCTTGGACTGAAGCTTTCTTT

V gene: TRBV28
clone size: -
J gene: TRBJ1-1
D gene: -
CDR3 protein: CASSRGGAMNTEAFF
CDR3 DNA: TGTGCCAGCAGCCGTGGGGGCGCAATGAACACTGAAGCTTTCTTT

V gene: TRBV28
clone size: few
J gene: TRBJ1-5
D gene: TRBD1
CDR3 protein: CASSLGTGYHQPQHF
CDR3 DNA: TGTGCCAGCAGTTTAGGGACAGGGTATCATCAGCCCCAGCATTTT

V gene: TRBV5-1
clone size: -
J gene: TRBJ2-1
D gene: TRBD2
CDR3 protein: CASSLGGTSGGNEQFF
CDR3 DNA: TGCGCCAGCAGCTTGGGAGGGACTAGCGGGGGCAATGAGCAGTTCTTC